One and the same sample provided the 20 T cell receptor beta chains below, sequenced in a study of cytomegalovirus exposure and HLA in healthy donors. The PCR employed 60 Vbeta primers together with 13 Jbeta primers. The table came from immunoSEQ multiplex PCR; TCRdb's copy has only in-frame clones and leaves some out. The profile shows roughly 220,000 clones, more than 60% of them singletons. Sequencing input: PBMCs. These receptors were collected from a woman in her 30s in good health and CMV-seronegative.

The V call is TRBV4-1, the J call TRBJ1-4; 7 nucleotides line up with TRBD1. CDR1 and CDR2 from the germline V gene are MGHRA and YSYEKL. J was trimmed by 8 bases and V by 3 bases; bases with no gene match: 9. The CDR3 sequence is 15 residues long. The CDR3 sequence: CASSQGTGEVEKLFF. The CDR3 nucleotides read TGCGCCAGCAGCCAGGGAACAGGGGAGGTCGAAAAACTGTTTTTT.

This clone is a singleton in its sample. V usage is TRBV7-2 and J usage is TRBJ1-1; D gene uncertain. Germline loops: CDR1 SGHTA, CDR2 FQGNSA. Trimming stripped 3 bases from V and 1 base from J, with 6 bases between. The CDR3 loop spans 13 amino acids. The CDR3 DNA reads TGTGCCAGCAGCTTTCGGGGGAACACTGAAGCTTTCTTT. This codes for CASSFRGNTEAFF.

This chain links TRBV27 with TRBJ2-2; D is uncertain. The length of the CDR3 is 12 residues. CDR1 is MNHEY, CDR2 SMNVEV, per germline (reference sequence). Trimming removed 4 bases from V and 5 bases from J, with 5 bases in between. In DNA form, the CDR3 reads TGTGCCAGCAGTTCCAATACCGGGGAGCTGTTTTTT. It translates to CASSSNTGELFF.

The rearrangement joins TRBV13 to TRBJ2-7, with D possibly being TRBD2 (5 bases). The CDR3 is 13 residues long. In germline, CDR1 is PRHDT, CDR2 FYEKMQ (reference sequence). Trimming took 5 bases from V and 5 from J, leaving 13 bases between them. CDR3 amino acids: CASSPPGKDEQYF. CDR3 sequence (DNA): TGTGCCAGCAGCCCTCCGGGGAAAGACGAGCAGTACTTC. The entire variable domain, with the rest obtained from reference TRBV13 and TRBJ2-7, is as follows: AAGVIQSPRHLIKEKRETATLKCYPIPRHDTVYWYQQGPGQDPQFLISFYEKMQSDKGSIPDRFSAQQFSDYHSELNMSSLELGDSALYFCASSPPGKDEQYFGPGTRLTVT.

The CDR3 protein is CASSLNGQGDLTGELFF. In nucleotides, the CDR3 is TGTGCCAGCAGCCTGAATGGACAGGGGGATTTAACCGGGGAGCTGTTTTTT. The chain employs TRBV7-2 and TRBJ2-2; TRBD1 matches 10 bases. Germline V gives CDR1 SGHTA, CDR2 FQGNSA. This CDR3 comprises 17 residues. V was clipped by 5 bases and J by 5 bases; unmatched bases: 11.

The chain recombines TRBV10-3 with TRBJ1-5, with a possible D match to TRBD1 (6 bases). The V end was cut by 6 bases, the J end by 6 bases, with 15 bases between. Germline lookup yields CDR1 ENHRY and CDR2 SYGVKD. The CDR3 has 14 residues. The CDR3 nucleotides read TGTGCCATCAGGAACAGGGATTCGGGTCAGCCCCAGCATTTT. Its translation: CAIRNRDSGQPQHF.

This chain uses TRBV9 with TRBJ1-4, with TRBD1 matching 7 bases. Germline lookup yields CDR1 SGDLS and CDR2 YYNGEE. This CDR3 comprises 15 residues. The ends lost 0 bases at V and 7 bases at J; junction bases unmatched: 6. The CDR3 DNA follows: TGTGCCAGCAGCGTAGGAGGAGGGGGCGGTGAAAAACTGTTTTTT. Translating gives CASSVGGGGGEKLFF. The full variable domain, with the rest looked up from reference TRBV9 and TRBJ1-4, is DSGVTQTPKHLITATGQRVTLRCSPRSGDLSVYWYQQSLDQGLQFLIQYYNGEERAKGNILERFSAQQFPDLHSELNLSSLELGDSALYFCASSVGGGGGEKLFFGSGTQLSVL.

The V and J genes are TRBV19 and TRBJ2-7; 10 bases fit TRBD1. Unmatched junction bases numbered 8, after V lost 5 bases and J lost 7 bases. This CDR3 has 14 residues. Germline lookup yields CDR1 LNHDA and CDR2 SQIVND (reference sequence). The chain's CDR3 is CASSSWTGGEEQYF. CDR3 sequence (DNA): TGTGCCAGTAGTTCATGGACAGGGGGTGAGGAGCAGTACTTC.

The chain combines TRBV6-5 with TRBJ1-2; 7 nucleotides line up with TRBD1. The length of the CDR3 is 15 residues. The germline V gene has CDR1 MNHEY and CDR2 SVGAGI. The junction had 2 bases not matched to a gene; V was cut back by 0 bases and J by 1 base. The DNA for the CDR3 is TGTGCCAGCAGTTACTCGACAGGGAATAACTATGGCTACACCTTC. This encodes CASSYSTGNNYGYTF.

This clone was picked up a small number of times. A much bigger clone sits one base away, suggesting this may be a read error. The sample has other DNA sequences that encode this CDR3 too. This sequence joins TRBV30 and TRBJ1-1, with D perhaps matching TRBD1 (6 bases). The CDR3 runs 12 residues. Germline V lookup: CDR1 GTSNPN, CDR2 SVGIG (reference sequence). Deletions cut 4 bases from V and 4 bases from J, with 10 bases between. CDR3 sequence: CAWNQGTTEAFF. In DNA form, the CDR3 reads TGTGCCTGGAATCAGGGGACCACTGAAGCTTTCTTT.

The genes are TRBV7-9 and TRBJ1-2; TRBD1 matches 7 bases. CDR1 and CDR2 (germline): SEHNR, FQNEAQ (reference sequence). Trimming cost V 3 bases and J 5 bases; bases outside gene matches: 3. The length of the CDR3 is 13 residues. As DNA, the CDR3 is TGTGCCAGCAGCTTGGGACAGCATTATGGCTACACCTTC. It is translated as CASSLGQHYGYTF.

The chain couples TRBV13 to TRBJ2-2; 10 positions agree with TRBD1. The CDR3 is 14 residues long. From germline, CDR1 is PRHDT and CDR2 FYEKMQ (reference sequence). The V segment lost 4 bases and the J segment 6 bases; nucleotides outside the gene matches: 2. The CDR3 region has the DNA TGTGCCAGCAGCTGGGGGACAGGGGCCGGGGAGCTGTTTTTT. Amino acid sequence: CASSWGTGAGELFF. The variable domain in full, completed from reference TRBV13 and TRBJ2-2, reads AAGVIQSPRHLIKEKRETATLKCYPIPRHDTVYWYQQGPGQDPQFLISFYEKMQSDKGSIPDRFSAQQFSDYHSELNMSSLELGDSALYFCASSWGTGAGELFFGEGSRLTVL.

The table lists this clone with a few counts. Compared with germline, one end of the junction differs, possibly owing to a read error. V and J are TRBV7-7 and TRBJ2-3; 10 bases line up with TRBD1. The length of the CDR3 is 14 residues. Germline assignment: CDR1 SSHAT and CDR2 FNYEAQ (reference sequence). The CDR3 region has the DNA TGTGCTAGCAGCCCCGGGACAGGGGACAATACGCAGTATTTT. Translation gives CASSPGTGDNTQYF.

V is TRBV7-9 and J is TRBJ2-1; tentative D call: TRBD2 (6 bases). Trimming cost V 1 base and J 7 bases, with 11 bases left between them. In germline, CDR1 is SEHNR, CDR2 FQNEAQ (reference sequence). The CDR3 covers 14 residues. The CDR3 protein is CASSLDVAGNEQFF. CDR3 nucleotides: TGTGCCAGCAGCTTAGACGTCGCGGGAAATGAGCAGTTCTTC.

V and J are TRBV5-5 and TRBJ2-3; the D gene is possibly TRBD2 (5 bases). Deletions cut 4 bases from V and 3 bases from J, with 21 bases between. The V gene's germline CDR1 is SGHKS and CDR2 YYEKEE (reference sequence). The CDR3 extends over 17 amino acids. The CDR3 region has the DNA TGTGCCAGCAGCAGGGTTCCCGGGAATTTAAGAACAGATACGCAGTATTTT. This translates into CASSRVPGNLRTDTQYF.

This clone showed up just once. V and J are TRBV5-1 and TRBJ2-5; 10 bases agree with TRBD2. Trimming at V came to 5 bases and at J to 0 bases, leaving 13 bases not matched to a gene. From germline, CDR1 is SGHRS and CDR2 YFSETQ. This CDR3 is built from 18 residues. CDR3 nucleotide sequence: TGCGCCAGCAGACTCCCCAGTAGACTAGCGGGTGACCAAGAGACCCAGTACTTC. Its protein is CASRLPSRLAGDQETQYF.

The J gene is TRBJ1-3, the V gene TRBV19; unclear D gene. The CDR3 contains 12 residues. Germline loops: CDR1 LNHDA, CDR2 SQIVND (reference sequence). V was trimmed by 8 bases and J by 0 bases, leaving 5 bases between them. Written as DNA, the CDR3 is TGTGCCAGTGGGCTCTCTGGAAACACCATATATTTT. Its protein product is CASGLSGNTIYF.

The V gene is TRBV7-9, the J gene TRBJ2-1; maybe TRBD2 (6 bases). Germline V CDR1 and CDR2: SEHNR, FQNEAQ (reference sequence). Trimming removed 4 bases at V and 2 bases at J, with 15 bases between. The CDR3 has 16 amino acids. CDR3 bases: TGTGCCAGCAGCTCTCAAGCGGGCGTGACCTACAATGAGCAGTTCTTC. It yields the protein CASSSQAGVTYNEQFF.

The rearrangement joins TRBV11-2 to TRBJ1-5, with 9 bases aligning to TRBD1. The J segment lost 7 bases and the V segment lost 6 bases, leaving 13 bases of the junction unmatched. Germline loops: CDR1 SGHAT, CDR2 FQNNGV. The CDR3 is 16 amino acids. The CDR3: CASSPSGTGIGQPQHF. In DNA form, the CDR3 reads TGTGCCAGCAGTCCAAGCGGGACAGGGATAGGACAGCCCCAGCATTTT.

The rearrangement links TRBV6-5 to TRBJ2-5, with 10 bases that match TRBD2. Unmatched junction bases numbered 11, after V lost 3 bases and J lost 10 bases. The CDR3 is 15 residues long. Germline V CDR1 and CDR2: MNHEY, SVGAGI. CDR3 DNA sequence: TGTGCCAGCAGTTATCCGGGACTAGCGAGTCGAGACCAGTACTTC. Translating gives CASSYPGLASRDQYF.